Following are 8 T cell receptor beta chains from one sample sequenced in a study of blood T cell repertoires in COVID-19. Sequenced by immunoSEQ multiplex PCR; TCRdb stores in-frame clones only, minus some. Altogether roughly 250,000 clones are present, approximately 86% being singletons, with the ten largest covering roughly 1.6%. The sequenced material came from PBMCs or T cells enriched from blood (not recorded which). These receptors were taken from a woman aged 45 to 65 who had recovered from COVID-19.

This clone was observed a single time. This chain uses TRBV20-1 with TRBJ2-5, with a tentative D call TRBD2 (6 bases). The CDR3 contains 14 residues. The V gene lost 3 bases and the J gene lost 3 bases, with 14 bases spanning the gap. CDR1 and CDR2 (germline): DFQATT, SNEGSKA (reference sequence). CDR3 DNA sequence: TGCAGTGCTAGTCGGGAGAGTCATGAAGAGACCCAGTACTTC. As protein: CSASRESHEETQYF.

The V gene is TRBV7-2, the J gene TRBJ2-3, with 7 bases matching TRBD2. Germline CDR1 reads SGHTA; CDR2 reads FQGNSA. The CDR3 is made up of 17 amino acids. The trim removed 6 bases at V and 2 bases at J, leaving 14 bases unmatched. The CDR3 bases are TGTGCCAGCAGGACACCGGGGGGATCGGCGTTCACAGATACGCAGTATTTT. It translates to CASRTPGGSAFTDTQYF.

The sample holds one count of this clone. The CDR3 nucleotides are TGTGCCAGCTCAGGGGGCTTGGGAGATACGCAGTATTTT. Translation: CASSGGLGDTQYF. The gene calls are TRBV18 and TRBJ2-3; D is possibly TRBD1 (6 bases). The CDR3 is made up of 13 amino acids. Germline V gene sequence: CDR1 KGHSH, CDR2 LQKENI. V gave up 5 bases and J gave up 5 bases, with 11 bases separating them.

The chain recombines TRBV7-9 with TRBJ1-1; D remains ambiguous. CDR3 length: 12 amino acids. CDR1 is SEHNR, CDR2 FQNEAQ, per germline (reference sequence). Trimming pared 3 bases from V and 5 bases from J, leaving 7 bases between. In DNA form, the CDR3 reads TGTGCCAGCAGCTTTACCGGGACTGAAGCTTTCTTT. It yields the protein CASSFTGTEAFF.

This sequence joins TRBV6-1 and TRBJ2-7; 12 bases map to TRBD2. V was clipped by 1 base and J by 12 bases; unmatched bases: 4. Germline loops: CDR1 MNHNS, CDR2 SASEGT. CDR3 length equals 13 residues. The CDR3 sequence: CASSEGLAGGPYF. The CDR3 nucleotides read TGTGCCAGCAGTGAAGGGCTAGCGGGAGGGCCGTACTTC.

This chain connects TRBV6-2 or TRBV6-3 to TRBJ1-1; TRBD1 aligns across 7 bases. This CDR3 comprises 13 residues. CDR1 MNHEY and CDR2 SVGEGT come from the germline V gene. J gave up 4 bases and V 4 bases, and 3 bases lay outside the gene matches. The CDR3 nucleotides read TGTGCCAGCAGTTCGACAGGGTTCACTGAAGCTTTCTTT. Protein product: CASSSTGFTEAFF.

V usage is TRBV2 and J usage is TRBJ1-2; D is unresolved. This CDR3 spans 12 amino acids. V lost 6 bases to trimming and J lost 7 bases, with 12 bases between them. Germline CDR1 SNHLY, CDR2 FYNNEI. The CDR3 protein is CASSQALGGYTF. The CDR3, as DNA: TGTGCCAGCAGCCAGGCCCTTGGTGGCTACACCTTC.

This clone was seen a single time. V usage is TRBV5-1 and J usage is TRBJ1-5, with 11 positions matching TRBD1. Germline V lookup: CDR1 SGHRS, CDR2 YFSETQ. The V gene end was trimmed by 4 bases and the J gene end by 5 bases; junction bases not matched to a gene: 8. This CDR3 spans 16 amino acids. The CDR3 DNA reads TGCGCCAGCAGCCCCGGGACAGGGGGGGCCCATCAGCCCCAGCATTTT. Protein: CASSPGTGGAHQPQHF.